This T cell receptor (beta chain) was captured by sequencing in a study of blood T cell repertoires in COVID-19 (dated by TCRdb to the early 2020s). The study in broad terms: Collaborator samples came from the United States, Italy and Spain and covered acute and convalescent phases of COVID-19. The prospective study material was composed of cDNA or gDNA derived from T cells, B-cell-depleted T cells, or PBMCs. The samples were drawn from two sources: the first 160 participants of the ongoing ImmuneRACE study, and 1,000 to 1,500 subjects contributed by 6 global collaborators. The repertoires were released in a freely available public database meant as a resource for research on the immune response to SARS-CoV-2. Deeply sampled blood TCRbeta repertoires from subjects exposed to, actively infected with, or recovered from COVID-19 were included in the dataset. HLA class I and class II types, where available, came from metadata supplied by the sample provider rather than from assay-based typing. The sample metadata nearly always contained a de-identified subject ID, COVID-19 status, age in years and sex. On the study overall, not on this receptor specifically: The amount of clinical and demographic metadata varied by source and participant and was provided uncurated.

Collaborating institutions collected whole blood in K2EDTA tubes following their own protocols. For TCRbeta analysis, collaborators shipped samples in one of three forms: frozen whole blood, isolated PBMCs, or DNA extracted from either of those sample types. TCRbeta CDR3 regions were amplified from genomic DNA using the immunoSEQ Assay, a bias-controlled multiplex PCR. Processing in the source paper ran as follows. Nucleated cell counts per sample were estimated from amplification of reference gene primers within the assay. To quantify the absolute abundance of each unique TCRbeta CDR3 rearrangement, sequence reads were collapsed and filtered. For each sample, productive Simpson clonality was calculated as the square root of Simpson's diversity index over productive rearrangements. The immuneACCESS repertoire file appears here via TCRdb, limited to in-frame rearrangements. These files lack a portion of the clones; in checked studies, under half of the deficit traces to unresolved V genes, and the cause of the others is not known. The V and J calls and clone size are taken from that table; D and trimming were inferred from the DNA. Within this sample are about 330,000 clones, with 88% of them counted one time only. The ten largest clonotypes hold 3% to 4% of the sample.

CDR3 length: 17 amino acids, cysteine to phenylalanine. The entry retains the CDR3 DNA only, 51 bases that are in frame from base 1. In the germline V gene (reference sequence), CDR1 corresponds to SEHNR and CDR2 to FQNEAQ. Trimming at the junction amounts to 1 base on V and 3 bases on J, and the germline ends lie 15 bases apart. As for this clone: It has no known antigen specificity. No quality values exist for individual bases; no much larger clone is one base distant.

The receptor chain draws on TRBV7-9 and TRBJ1-4, with no confident D gene call. The sample taken for sequencing was peripheral blood. This TCR derives from a woman aged 45-60 years with active or convalescent COVID-19. The bases are TGTGCCAGCAGCTTAGGTCAGAACGTCGTCTCTAATGAAAAACTGTTTTTT. This sequence encodes CASSLGQNVVSNEKLFF.